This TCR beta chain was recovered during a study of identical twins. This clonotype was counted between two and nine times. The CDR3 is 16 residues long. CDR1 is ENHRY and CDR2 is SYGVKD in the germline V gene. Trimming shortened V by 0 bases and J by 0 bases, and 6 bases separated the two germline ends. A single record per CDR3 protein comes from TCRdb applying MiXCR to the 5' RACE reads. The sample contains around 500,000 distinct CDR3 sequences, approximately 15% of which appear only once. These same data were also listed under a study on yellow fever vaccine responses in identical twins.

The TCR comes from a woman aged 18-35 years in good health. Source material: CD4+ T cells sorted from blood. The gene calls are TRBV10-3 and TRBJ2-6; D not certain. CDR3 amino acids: CAISESGSSGANVLTF. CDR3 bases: TGTGCCATCAGTGAGTCTGGATCCTCTGGGGCCAACGTCCTGACTTTC.